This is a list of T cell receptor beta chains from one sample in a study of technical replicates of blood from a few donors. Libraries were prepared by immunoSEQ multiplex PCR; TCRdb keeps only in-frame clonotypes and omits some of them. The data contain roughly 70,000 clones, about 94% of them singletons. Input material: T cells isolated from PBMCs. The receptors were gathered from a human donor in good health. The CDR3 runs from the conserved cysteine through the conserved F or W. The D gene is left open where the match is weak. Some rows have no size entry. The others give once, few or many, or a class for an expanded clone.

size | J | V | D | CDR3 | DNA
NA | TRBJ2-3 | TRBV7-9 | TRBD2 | CASSILRLAGGQDTQYF | TGTGCCAGCAGCATACTACGACTAGCGGGAGGGCAAGATACGCAGTATTTT
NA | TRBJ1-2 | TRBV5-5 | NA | CASSLAGDSNYGYTF | TGTGCCAGCAGCTTGGCCGGGGATAGTAACTATGGCTACACCTTC
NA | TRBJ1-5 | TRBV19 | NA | CASSILLGQSNQPQHF | TGTGCCAGTAGTATCCTTCTAGGCCAGTCCAATCAGCCCCAGCATTTT
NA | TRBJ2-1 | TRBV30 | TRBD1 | CAWDRGGNEQFF | TGTGCCTGGGACAGGGGAGGCAATGAGCAGTTCTTC
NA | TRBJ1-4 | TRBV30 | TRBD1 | CAWNPMSGTVGEKLFF | TGTGCCTGGAACCCAATGTCCGGGACAGTTGGGGAAAAACTGTTTTTT
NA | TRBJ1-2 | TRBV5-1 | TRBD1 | CASTRDRGYGYTF | TGCGCCAGCACCCGGGACAGGGGGTATGGCTACACCTTC
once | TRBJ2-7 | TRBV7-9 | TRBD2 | CASSFASGTHYEQYF | TGTGCCAGCAGCTTTGCTAGCGGGACTCACTACGAGCAGTACTTC
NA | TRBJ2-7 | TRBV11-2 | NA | CASSLARGGYEQYF | TGTGCCAGCAGCTTAGCGAGGGGGGGCTACGAGCAGTACTTC
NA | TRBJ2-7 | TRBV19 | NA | CASSVQGGSEQYF | TGTGCCAGTAGCGTACAAGGAGGTAGCGAGCAGTACTTC
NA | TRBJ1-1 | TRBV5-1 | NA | CASSIRGNTEAFF | TGCGCCAGCAGCATCAGGGGGAACACTGAAGCTTTCTTT
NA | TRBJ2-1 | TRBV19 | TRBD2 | CASSILPGTSGSNEQFF | TGTGCCAGTAGTATTCTCCCCGGGACTAGCGGGAGTAATGAGCAGTTCTTC
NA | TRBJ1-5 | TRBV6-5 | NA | CASSQTGIQPQHF | TGTGCCAGCAGCCAAACAGGGATCCAGCCCCAGCATTTT
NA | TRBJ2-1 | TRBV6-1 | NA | CASSEHRENSYNEQFF | TGTGCCAGCAGCGAACACCGGGAGAACTCCTACAATGAGCAGTTCTTC
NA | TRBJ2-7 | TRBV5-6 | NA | CASSLGLVYEQYF | TGTGCCAGCAGCTTGGGACTAGTATACGAGCAGTACTTC
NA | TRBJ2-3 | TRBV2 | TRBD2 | CASSELGLAGGHDTQYF | TGTGCCAGCAGTGAATTGGGACTAGCGGGAGGGCATGATACGCAGTATTTT
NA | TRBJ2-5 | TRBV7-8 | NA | CASSLAWSPTGPFQETQYF | TGTGCCAGCAGCTTAGCTTGGTCGCCGACAGGCCCTTTCCAAGAGACCCAGTACTTC
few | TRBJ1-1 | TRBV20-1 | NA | CSAERFPEAFF | TGCAGTGCCGAGAGGTTCCCTGAAGCTTTCTTT
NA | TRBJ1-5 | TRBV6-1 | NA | CASRWEGEVGQPQHF | TGTGCCAGCAGGTGGGAGGGTGAAGTAGGTCAGCCCCAGCATTTT
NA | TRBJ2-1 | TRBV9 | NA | CASSVGAEPNEQFF | TGTGCCAGCAGCGTAGGGGCAGAGCCTAATGAGCAGTTCTTC
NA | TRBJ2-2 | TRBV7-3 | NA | CASSPHPAGNTGELFF | TGTGCCAGCAGCCCACACCCCGCAGGGAACACCGGGGAGCTGTTTTTT
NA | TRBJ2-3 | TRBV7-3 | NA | CASSPGVAPGLLIPDTQYF | TGTGCCAGCAGCCCCGGCGTGGCTCCGGGACTTCTAATTCCAGATACGCAGTATTTT
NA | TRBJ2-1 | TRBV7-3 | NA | CASSLTGGYNEQFF | TGTGCCAGCAGCTTAACAGGGGGCTACAATGAGCAGTTCTTC
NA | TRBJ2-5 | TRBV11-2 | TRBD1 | CASRTDTTGDGETQYF | TGTGCCAGCAGAACCGATACGACAGGGGATGGCGAGACCCAGTACTTC
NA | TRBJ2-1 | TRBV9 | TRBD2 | CASSPLAGEVYNEQFF | TGTGCCAGCAGCCCCCTAGCGGGAGAGGTATACAATGAGCAGTTCTTC
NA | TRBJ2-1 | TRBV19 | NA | CAISTGNRDEQFF | TGTGCCATCAGTACCGGGAATAGGGATGAGCAGTTCTTC
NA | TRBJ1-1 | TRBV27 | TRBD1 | CASSRRTGATEAFF | TGTGCCAGCAGTCGAAGGACAGGGGCCACTGAAGCTTTCTTT
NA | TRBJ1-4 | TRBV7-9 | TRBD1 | CASSSPGGGGTNEKLFF | TGTGCCAGCAGCTCCCCAGGGGGCGGAGGGACTAATGAAAAACTGTTTTTT